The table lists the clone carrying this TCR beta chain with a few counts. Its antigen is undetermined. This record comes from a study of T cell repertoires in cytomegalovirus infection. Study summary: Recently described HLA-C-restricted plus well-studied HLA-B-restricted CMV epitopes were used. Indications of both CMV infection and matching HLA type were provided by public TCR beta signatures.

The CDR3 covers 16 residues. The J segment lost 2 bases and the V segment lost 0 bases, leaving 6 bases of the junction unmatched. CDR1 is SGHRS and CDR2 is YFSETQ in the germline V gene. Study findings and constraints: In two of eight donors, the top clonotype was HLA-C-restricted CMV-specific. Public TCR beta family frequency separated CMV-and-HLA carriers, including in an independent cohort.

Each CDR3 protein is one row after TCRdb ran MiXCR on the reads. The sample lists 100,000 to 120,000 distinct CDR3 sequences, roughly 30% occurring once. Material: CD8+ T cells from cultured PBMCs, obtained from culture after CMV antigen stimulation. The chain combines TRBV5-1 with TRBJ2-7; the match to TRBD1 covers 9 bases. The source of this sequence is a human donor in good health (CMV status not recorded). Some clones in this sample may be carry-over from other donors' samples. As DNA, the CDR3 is TGCGCCAGCAGCTTGGATTTGACAGGGGGGGCCTACGAGCAGTACTTC. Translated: CASSLDLTGGAYEQYF.